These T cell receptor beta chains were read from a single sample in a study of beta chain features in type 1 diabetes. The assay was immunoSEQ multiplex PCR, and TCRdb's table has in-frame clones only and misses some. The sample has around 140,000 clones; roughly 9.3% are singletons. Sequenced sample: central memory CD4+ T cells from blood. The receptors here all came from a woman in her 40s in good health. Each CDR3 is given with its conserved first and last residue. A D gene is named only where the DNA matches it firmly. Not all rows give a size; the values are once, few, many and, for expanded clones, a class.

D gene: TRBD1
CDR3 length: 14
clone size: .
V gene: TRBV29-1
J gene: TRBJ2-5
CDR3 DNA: TGCAGCGCTGTAGACAGGGGGCGCATAGAGACCCAGTACTTC
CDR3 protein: CSAVDRGRIETQYF

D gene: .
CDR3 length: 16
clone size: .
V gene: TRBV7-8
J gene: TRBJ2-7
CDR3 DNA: TGTGCCAGCAGCTTAGCCCCCGGCGGGTCTTCCGACGAGCAGTACTTC
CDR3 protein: CASSLAPGGSSDEQYF

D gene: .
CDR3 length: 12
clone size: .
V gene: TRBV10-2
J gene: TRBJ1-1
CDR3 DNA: TGCGCCAGCAGTGAACGGTTCGAGAAAGCTTTCTTT
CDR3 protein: CASSERFEKAFF

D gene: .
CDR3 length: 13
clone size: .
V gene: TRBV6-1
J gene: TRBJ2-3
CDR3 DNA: TGTGCCAGCAAGACAAGTAGCACAGATACGCAGTATTTT
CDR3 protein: CASKTSSTDTQYF

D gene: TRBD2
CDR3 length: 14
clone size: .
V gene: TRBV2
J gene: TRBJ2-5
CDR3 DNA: TGTGCCAGCTCGACGAGGCGGGGGGCCGAGACCCAGTACTTC
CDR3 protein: CASSTRRGAETQYF

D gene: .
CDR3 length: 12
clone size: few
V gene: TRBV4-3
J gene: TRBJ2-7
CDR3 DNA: TGCGCCAGCAGCCAGGGGGACTCCCCACCGCTCTTC
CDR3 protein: CASSQGDSPPLF

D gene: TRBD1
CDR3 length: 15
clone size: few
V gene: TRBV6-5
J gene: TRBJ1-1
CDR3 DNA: TGTGCCAGCAGTTCGGGACAGGGGGCTGACACTGAAGCTTTCTTT
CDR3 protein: CASSSGQGADTEAFF

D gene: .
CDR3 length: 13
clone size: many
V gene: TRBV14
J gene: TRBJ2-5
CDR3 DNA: TGTGCCAGCAGCCTCGCGGACTGGGAGACCCAGTACTTC
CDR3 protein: CASSLADWETQYF

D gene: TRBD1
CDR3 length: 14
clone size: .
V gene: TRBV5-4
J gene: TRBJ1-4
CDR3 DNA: TGTGCCAGCAGCCCGGGACAGGGGAAAGAAAAACTGTTTTTT
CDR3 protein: CASSPGQGKEKLFF

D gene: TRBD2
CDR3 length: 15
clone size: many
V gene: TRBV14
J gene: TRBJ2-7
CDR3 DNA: TGTGCCAGCAGCCAATTGGCTAGCGGGGGATACGAGCAGTACTTC
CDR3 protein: CASSQLASGGYEQYF

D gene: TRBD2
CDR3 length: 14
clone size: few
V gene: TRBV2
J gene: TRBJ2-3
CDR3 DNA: TGTGCCAGCAGTGATAGCGGGGGGACAGATACGCAGTATTTT
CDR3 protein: CASSDSGGTDTQYF

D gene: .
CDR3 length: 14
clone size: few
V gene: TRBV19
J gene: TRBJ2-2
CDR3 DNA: TGTGCCAGTAGGAGGACTCCGAACACCGGGGAGCTGTTTTTT
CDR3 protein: CASRRTPNTGELFF

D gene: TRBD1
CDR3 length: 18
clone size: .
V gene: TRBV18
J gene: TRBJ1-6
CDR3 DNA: TGTGCCAGCTCACCACCGGGCTTCCAACAGGGGCGATTCTCACCCCTCCACTTT
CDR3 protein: CASSPPGFQQGRFSPLHF

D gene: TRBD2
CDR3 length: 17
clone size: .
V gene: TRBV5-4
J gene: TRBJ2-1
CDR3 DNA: TGTGCCAGCAGTCCGGGACTAGCGGGGGGAACCTACAATGAGCAGTTCTTC
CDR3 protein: CASSPGLAGGTYNEQFF

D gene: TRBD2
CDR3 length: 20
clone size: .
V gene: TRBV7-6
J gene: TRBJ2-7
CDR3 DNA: TGTGCCAGCAGTCTTTCAGCCGGGACTAGCGGGGGAACCTTCTCCTACGAGCAGTACTTC
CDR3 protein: CASSLSAGTSGGTFSYEQYF

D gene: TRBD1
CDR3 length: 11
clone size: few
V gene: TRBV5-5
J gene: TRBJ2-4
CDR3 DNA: TGTGCCAGCAGCCCCGACAGGGTTCAGTACTTC
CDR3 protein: CASSPDRVQYF

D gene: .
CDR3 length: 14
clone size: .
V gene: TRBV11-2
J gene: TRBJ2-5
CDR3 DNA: TGTGCCAGCAGCCCGGGGACTTTCCTGGGGGCCCAGTACTTC
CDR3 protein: CASSPGTFLGAQYF

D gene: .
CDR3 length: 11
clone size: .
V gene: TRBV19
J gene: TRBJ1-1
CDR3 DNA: TGTGCCAGTATGAGGGTCACTGAAGCTTTCTTT
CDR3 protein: CASMRVTEAFF

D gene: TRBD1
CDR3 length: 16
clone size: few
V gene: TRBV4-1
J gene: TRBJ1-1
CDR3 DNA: TGCGCCAGCAGCCAACTCGAAGGGGGCAGGAAGACTGAAGCTTTCTTT
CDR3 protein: CASSQLEGGRKTEAFF

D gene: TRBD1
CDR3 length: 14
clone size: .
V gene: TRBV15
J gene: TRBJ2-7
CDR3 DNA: TGTGCCACCAGCGAGACAGGGGCCGGGTACGAGCAGTACTTC
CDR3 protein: CATSETGAGYEQYF

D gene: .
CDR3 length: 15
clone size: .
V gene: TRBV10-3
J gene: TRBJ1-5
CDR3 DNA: TGTGCCATCAGTTCCACAGGGACCAGCAATCAGCCCCAGCATTTT
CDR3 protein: CAISSTGTSNQPQHF

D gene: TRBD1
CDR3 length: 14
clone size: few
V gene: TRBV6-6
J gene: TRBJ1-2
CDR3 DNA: TGTGCCAGCAGTTACCGGACAGGACACTATGGCTACACCTTC
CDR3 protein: CASSYRTGHYGYTF

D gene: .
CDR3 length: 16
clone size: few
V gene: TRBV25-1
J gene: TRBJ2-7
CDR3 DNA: TGTGCCAGCAGTGAATCAGGGGTGGGGGCCACCTACGAGCAGTACTTC
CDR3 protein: CASSESGVGATYEQYF

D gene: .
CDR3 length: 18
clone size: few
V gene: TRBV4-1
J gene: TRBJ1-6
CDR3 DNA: TGCGCCAGCAGCCAAGATTACAGCAGGGGTATCTATAATTCACCCCTCCACTTT
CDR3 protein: CASSQDYSRGIYNSPLHF

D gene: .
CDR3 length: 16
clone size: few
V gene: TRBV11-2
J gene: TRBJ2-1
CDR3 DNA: TGTGCCAGCAGCGATACTAGTTCAAAGACCTACAATGAGCAGTTCTTC
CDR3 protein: CASSDTSSKTYNEQFF

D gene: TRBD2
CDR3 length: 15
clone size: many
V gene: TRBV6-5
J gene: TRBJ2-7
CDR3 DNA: TGTGCCAGCAGTTCCCCGGGGGGGAACTCCTACGAGCAGTACTTC
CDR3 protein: CASSSPGGNSYEQYF